This T cell receptor beta chain is from a study of Ad26.COV2.S vaccination and SARS-CoV-2 variants. Across the study: Intramuscularly, Ad26.COV2.S was given either once or twice, 56 days apart.

Germline CDR1 and CDR2: MNHEY and SMNVEV (reference sequence). The CDR3 sequence is 17 residues long. V gave up 2 bases and J gave up 4 bases; unmatched junction bases: 7. Assay used: immunoSEQ multiplex PCR; TCRdb lists only in-frame clones, some missing. In the table there are roughly 350,000 clones, around nine tenths of which are singletons. Study-wide results and limits: The study found similar non-spike TCR breadth in vaccine and placebo recipients. Researchers cautioned that TCR breadth and depth analyses may have underestimated total T cell responses.

A word on this clone: Its antigen is as yet unknown.

Treatment of the sample: roughly 19 received Ad26.COV2.S at low or high dose, single or two shots; 5 received placebo; per-sample allocation not given. The samples were gathered on day 63 after the first injection of vaccine or placebo. An adult of 18-55 years in Boston served as donor. V and J are TRBV27 and TRBJ2-3, with 12 positions matching TRBD2. This material consisted of peripheral blood, taken in a trial of Ad26.COV2.S vaccine versus placebo. This clonotype was sampled from a person between 18 and 65 years old who received the Ad26.COV2.S COVID-19 vaccine or a placebo. The CDR3 DNA reads TGTGCCAGCAGTTTAAGGGCGAGACTAGCGGGGGCAGATACGCAGTATTTT. This sequence encodes CASSLRARLAGADTQYF.